Listed below are T cell receptor beta chains from one sample, sequenced in a study of T cell responses to AZD1222 COVID-19 vaccine. Profiling relied on immunoSEQ multiplex PCR, and the TCRdb table lists in-frame clones only, not all of them. Seen here are 80,000 to 100,000 clones, roughly 87% observed once, and the top ten hold about 6%. The specimen comprised peripheral blood, sampled on day 0 of AZD1222 vaccination. The origin of the receptors is an adult in good health. CDR3s include the opening cysteine and the closing phenylalanine or tryptophan. The order of the fields is CDR3 DNA, CDR3 protein, V gene, clone size, J gene, D gene. The D gene is left open where the match is weak. Clone sizes are given selectively: once, few, many, or a class where the clone is expanded.

TGTGCCAGCAGCGTAGCTGAGACTGGTGGGCTGTTTTTT,CASSVAETGGLFF,TRBV9,few,TRBJ2-2,-
TGCGCCAGCAGCTTCACAGGGGGTGCTACGCCCCAGCATTTT,CASSFTGGATPQHF,TRBV5-1,-,TRBJ1-5,TRBD1
TGTGCCAGCAGTTCGGGACAGGGGGCGAACTATGGCTACACCTTC,CASSSGQGANYGYTF,TRBV28,-,TRBJ1-2,TRBD1
TGTGCCAGCAGCTCCGGGACAGGCAATCAGCCCCAGCATTTT,CASSSGTGNQPQHF,TRBV13,-,TRBJ1-5,TRBD1
TGTGCCAGCAGTGAGGGTCCCCACGCAGATACGCAGTATTTT,CASSEGPHADTQYF,TRBV2,-,TRBJ2-3,-
TGTGCCAGCAGCTTCCAAGGGGGTTTCGAGACCCAGTACTTC,CASSFQGGFETQYF,TRBV11-2,-,TRBJ2-5,-
TGTGCCAGCAGCCGGGGGACACAGGGCTCCTACGAGCAGTACTTC,CASSRGTQGSYEQYF,TRBV4-2,-,TRBJ2-7,-
TGTGCCAGCAGCTTAGCGGGAGGGGCTACCGGGGAGCTGTTTTTT,CASSLAGGATGELFF,TRBV5-6,-,TRBJ2-2,TRBD2
TGCGCCAGCAGCCCCTCGGACAGGTCAGATACGCAGTATTTT,CASSPSDRSDTQYF,TRBV5-1,once,TRBJ2-3,TRBD1
TGTGCCAGCAGCTTTGGACAGGGAGTCGGCAATCAGCCCCAGCATTTT,CASSFGQGVGNQPQHF,TRBV11-2,once,TRBJ1-5,TRBD1
TGTGCCAGCAGTTTTCCGGGACAGGGTGTGGTTGGGAGCAATCAGCCCCAGCATTTT,CASSFPGQGVVGSNQPQHF,TRBV28,few,TRBJ1-5,TRBD1
TGTGCCAGCAGCTTAGTTAGCGGGCGTAACACTGAAGCTTTCTTT,CASSLVSGRNTEAFF,TRBV7-2,-,TRBJ1-1,-
TGTGCCAGCTCATCGGGACAGATTAATGGAAACACCATATATTTT,CASSSGQINGNTIYF,TRBV18,once,TRBJ1-3,TRBD1
TGCGCCAGCAGCCAACCCCGTACCGGGGAGCTGTTTTTT,CASSQPRTGELFF,TRBV4-3,-,TRBJ2-2,-
TGTGCCAGCAGTGTATGGGACAGGGGTCTCGGGGAGCAGTACTTC,CASSVWDRGLGEQYF,TRBV2,-,TRBJ2-7,TRBD1
TGTGCCAGCAGCTTTGTGACAGCCATCTACAATGAGCAGTTCTTC,CASSFVTAIYNEQFF,TRBV7-3,-,TRBJ2-1,-
TGTGCCAGCAGCCCCTGGGACACCGGGGAGCTGTTTTTT,CASSPWDTGELFF,TRBV7-9,once,TRBJ2-2,-
TGTGCCAGCAGTTACGGGGTTCCCTATGGGGCCAACGTCCTGACTTTC,CASSYGVPYGANVLTF,TRBV6-5,-,TRBJ2-6,-
TGTGCCAGCACTATCCCCGGCCGGAGAGTCGATGAGCAGTTCTTC,CASTIPGRRVDEQFF,TRBV7-9,-,TRBJ2-1,-
TGTGCCAGCGGCGGGGGGAATAACTATGGCTACACCTTC,CASGGGNNYGYTF,TRBV11-2,-,TRBJ1-2,-
TGTGCCACCAGCAGGGGACTGCTTAATGAAAAACTGTTTTTT,CATSRGLLNEKLFF,TRBV15,once,TRBJ1-4,-
TGCGCCAGCAGCTTGGAACAGGCGAACACTGAAGCTTTCTTT,CASSLEQANTEAFF,TRBV5-1,-,TRBJ1-1,-
TGTGCCAGCAGTGTGGGGGTGGGTAGCAATCAGCCCCAGCATTTT,CASSVGVGSNQPQHF,TRBV2,-,TRBJ1-5,-
TGCGCCAGCAGCCAAAAACCAGGGGTTGGGGCCAACGTCCTGACTTTC,CASSQKPGVGANVLTF,TRBV4-1,once,TRBJ2-6,-
TGTGCCAGCAGCTTGGTAGGAGATCGTGGCTATGGCTACACCTTC,CASSLVGDRGYGYTF,TRBV5-4,-,TRBJ1-2,-
TGTGCCAGCTCGTCCGGGACTAGCGCCTACAATGAGCAGTTCTTC,CASSSGTSAYNEQFF,TRBV2,-,TRBJ2-1,TRBD2
TGTGCCAGCAAAGGGACCCGGGATGGCTACACCTTC,CASKGTRDGYTF,TRBV2,-,TRBJ1-2,-
TGTGCCTGGATGCCTCGGGACAGTCACACCGGGGAGCTGTTTTTT,CAWMPRDSHTGELFF,TRBV30,-,TRBJ2-2,TRBD1
TGTGCCAGCAGTGAGGGGCCTAGGGGGAACTCTGGGGCCAACGTCCTGACTTTC,CASSEGPRGNSGANVLTF,TRBV2,-,TRBJ2-6,-
TGTGCCAGCACCGAGCGGGACCCGAACTACGAGCAGTACTTC,CASTERDPNYEQYF,TRBV6-5,-,TRBJ2-7,TRBD2
TGTGCCAGTAGTAGGGCTGTACTAGCGGGAAACACCGGGGAGCTGTTTTTT,CASSRAVLAGNTGELFF,TRBV19,-,TRBJ2-2,TRBD2
TGTGCCAGCATCGCGAGCTCCTACGAGCAGTACTTC,CASIASSYEQYF,TRBV28,-,TRBJ2-7,-